The 26 T cell receptor beta chains given below trace back to one sample, sequenced in a study of blood T cell repertoires in COVID-19. The method was immunoSEQ multiplex PCR; TCRdb's version includes in-frame clones alone and lacks a portion of them. The sample holds 100,000 to 150,000 clones; about 88% are singletons and the top ten take approximately 2.2%. The material sequenced was PBMCs or T cells enriched from blood (not recorded which). Every receptor here comes from a woman in her fifties or sixties who had recovered from COVID-19.

The chain uses TRBV11-1 and TRBJ1-1; D not certain. Germline loops: CDR1 SGHAT, CDR2 FQDESV (reference sequence). The ends were cut back, 2 bases at V and 0 bases at J, with 10 bases in the middle. This CDR3 has 15 residues. Here the CDR3 DNA reads TGTGCCAGCAGCTTATCTGGAGAAATGAACACTGAAGCTTTCTTT. Its translation: CASSLSGEMNTEAFF. The full variable domain, in which reference TRBV11-1 and TRBJ1-1 provide the parts outside the CDR3, is EAEVAQSPRYKITEKSQAVAFWCDPISGHATLYWYRQILGQGPELLVQFQDESVVDDSQLPKDRFSAERLKGVDSTLKIQPAELGDSAMYLCASSLSGEMNTEAFFGQGTRLTVV.

The chain carries TRBV29-1 and TRBJ1-2, with TRBD1 identical over 7 bases. The junction had 10 bases not matched to a gene; V was cut back by 6 bases and J by 6 bases. The CDR3 is 13 amino acids. Germline CDR1 SQVTM, CDR2 ANQGSEA. This chain's CDR3 is CSVGTEASDGYTF. CDR3 sequence (DNA): TGCAGCGTAGGGACAGAAGCTTCGGATGGCTACACCTTC.

The V and J genes are TRBV7-9 and TRBJ2-7; 7 bases are a match to TRBD2. The CDR3 runs to 14 residues. Looked up from germline, CDR1 is SEHNR and CDR2 is FQNEAQ (reference sequence). Germline trimming cut 1 base from V and 6 bases from J; bases unmatched to any gene: 6. DNA of the CDR3: TGTGCCAGCAGCTTAGGACGGGGGGTCGGCGAGCAGTACTTC. It specifies CASSLGRGVGEQYF.

The chain recombines TRBV5-4 with TRBJ1-2; 10 positions match TRBD1. Germline V gives CDR1 SGHNT, CDR2 YYREEE (reference sequence). V lost 4 bases, J lost 2 bases, and 2 bases stayed unmatched. CDR3 length equals 14 residues. CDR3 nucleotides: TGTGCCAGCAGCGGGGACAGGGGAAACTATGGCTACACCTTC. It encodes CASSGDRGNYGYTF.

V and J are TRBV6-5 and TRBJ2-1; 11 bases line up with TRBD2. The CDR3 is made up of 15 amino acids. CDR1 is MNHEY and CDR2 is SVGAGI in the germline V gene. Trimming removed 5 bases from V and 6 bases from J; junction bases left unmatched: 6. In DNA, the CDR3 is TGTGCCAGCAGTACGACTAGCGGGGCGCTCAATGAGCAGTTCTTC. Protein product: CASSTTSGALNEQFF.

V gene TRBV4-3 combines with J gene TRBJ2-3; the match to TRBD2 covers 11 bases. Germline V CDR1 and CDR2: LGHNA, YSLEER. The CDR3 spans 17 residues. V shed 1 base and J 2 bases; nucleotides not matched to a gene: 5. The CDR3: CASSQGIAGGYTDTQYF. CDR3 nucleotide sequence: TGCGCCAGCAGCCAAGGGATAGCGGGGGGGTACACAGATACGCAGTATTTT.

The chain carries TRBV30 and TRBJ1-2; D is ambiguous. The CDR3 contains 10 residues. Trimming stripped 8 bases from V and 4 bases from J, with 8 bases between. Germline V lookup: CDR1 GTSNPN, CDR2 SVGIG (reference sequence). The CDR3 loop is CALEPYGYTF. CDR3 nucleotide sequence: TGTGCCCTTGAGCCCTATGGCTACACCTTC. The whole variable domain, remainder taken from reference TRBV30 and TRBJ1-2, is SQTIHQWPATLVQPVGSPLSLECTVEGTSNPNLYWYRQAAGRGLQLLFYSVGIGQISSEVPQNLSASRPQDRQFILSSKKLLLSDSGFYLCALEPYGYTFGSGTRLTVV.

Regarding this clone: One junction end does not reproduce the germline sequence, and a read error may be involved. This sequence joins TRBV3-1 (or the pseudogene TRBV3-2) and TRBJ1-5; unclear D gene. The CDR3 covers 14 residues. Germline V gene data show CDR1 as LGHDT and CDR2 as YNNKEL (reference sequence). The CDR3 nucleotides are TGTGCCAGCAGCAAAGACGCCCTAAATCAGCCCCAGCATTTT. It yields the protein CASSKDALNQPQHF.

The J gene is TRBJ2-5, the V gene TRBV4-2, with D possibly matching TRBD2 (6 bases). From germline, CDR1 is LGHNA and CDR2 YNFKEQ. This CDR3 comprises 14 residues. Trimming stripped 0 bases from V and 5 bases from J, with 10 bases between. The CDR3 here is CASSQDGAGETQYF. CDR3 DNA: TGTGCCAGCAGCCAAGATGGGGCGGGGGAGACCCAGTACTTC.

V is TRBV19 and J is TRBJ2-2; 8 bases are a match to TRBD2. Trimming cost V 1 base and J 1 base; bases outside gene matches: 5. CDR3 length: 17 residues. Germline V gene data show CDR1 as LNHDA and CDR2 as SQIVND (reference sequence). The CDR3 reads CASSIGPLAGNTGELFF. The CDR3 DNA follows: TGTGCCAGTAGTATAGGCCCCCTAGCGGGGAACACCGGGGAGCTGTTTTTT.

J is TRBJ1-3 and V is TRBV7-9; TRBD1 agrees at 11 bases. Germline V lookup: CDR1 SEHNR, CDR2 FQNEAQ (reference sequence). CDR3 length: 16 residues. The V and J ends lost 0 bases and 5 bases, in that order; junction bases with no gene match: 3. The DNA for the CDR3 is TGTGCCAGCAGCTTAGCTGGACAGGGGGCTCGAAACACCATATATTTT. Protein product: CASSLAGQGARNTIYF.

The genes are TRBV29-1 and TRBJ1-1; the match to TRBD1 covers 7 bases. V trimming: 5 bases; J trimming: 0 bases; junction bases outside the gene matches: 3. In germline, CDR1 is SQVTM, CDR2 ANQGSEA. CDR3 length: 13 residues. The CDR3 region is CSVLQGMNTEAFF. The CDR3 coding sequence is TGCAGCGTTCTACAGGGGATGAACACTGAAGCTTTCTTT.

V usage is TRBV5-1 and J usage is TRBJ2-1, with 10 bases matching TRBD2. This CDR3 is built from 16 residues. V shed 0 bases, J shed 3 bases, and the junction held 3 bases outside the gene matches. Germline lookup yields CDR1 SGHRS and CDR2 YFSETQ. CDR3 residues: CASSLVSSGGYNEQFF. The CDR3, as DNA: TGCGCCAGCAGCTTGGTGTCTAGCGGGGGCTACAATGAGCAGTTCTTC.

The rearrangement uses TRBV4-1 and TRBJ2-7; 10 nucleotides match TRBD1. With 1 base clipped from V and 4 bases from J, the junction kept 16 bases outside the gene matches. The germline V gene encodes CDR1 MGHRA and CDR2 YSYEKL. This CDR3 contains 19 residues. DNA of the CDR3: TGCGCCAGCAGCCAAGGAGATTTTGTGGGACAGGGGATGGCTTACGAGCAGTACTTC. This sequence encodes CASSQGDFVGQGMAYEQYF.

The rearrangement links TRBV6-1 to TRBJ2-2; weak D call: TRBD1 (5 bases). V dropped 3 bases and J dropped 5 bases, with 13 bases sitting between them. This CDR3 contains 15 residues. Germline V gene lookup returns CDR1 MNHNS and CDR2 SASEGT. CDR3: CASSEGKGWTGELFF. For the CDR3, the DNA is TGTGCCAGCAGTGAGGGGAAGGGGTGGACCGGGGAGCTGTTTTTT.

The chain links TRBV19 to TRBJ2-3, with D uncertain. The V gene lost 3 bases and the J gene lost 5 bases, with 15 bases spanning the gap. CDR1 LNHDA and CDR2 SQIVND come from the germline V gene (reference sequence). The length of the CDR3 is 15 residues. The CDR3 DNA reads as TGTGCCAGTAGTATCGACACCCAGGCAATAGATACGCAGTATTTT. Its protein is CASSIDTQAIDTQYF.

The chain is built from TRBV4-3 and TRBJ2-3; 12 positions agree with TRBD2. With 0 bases clipped from V and 1 base from J, the junction kept 8 bases outside the gene matches. The CDR3 is made up of 19 amino acids. Germline CDR1 LGHNA, CDR2 YSLEER. The CDR3 loop reads CASSQDRASGGAGTDTQYF. CDR3 in DNA: TGCGCCAGCAGCCAAGATCGGGCTAGCGGGGGGGCCGGCACAGATACGCAGTATTTT.

This chain connects TRBV5-6 to TRBJ2-5; weak D call: TRBD1 (6 bases). V was shortened by 4 bases and J by 0 bases, with 16 bases between the two germline ends. The CDR3 has 16 amino acids. Per the germline V gene, CDR1 is SGHDT and CDR2 is YYEEEE. CDR3 nucleotide sequence: TGTGCCAGCAGCGGCGGCAGGGGCGAGTACCAAGAGACCCAGTACTTC. As protein: CASSGGRGEYQETQYF.

This clone was picked up a small number of times. The chain's CDR3 is CASSVGLAAGQETQYF. For the CDR3, the DNA is TGTGCCAGCAGCGTAGGACTAGCGGCCGGCCAAGAGACCCAGTACTTC. The V gene is TRBV9, the J gene TRBJ2-5; 9 nucleotides agree with TRBD2. Trimming removed 0 bases from V and 1 base from J; junction bases left unmatched: 4. This CDR3 spans 16 amino acids. Germline V gene data show CDR1 as SGDLS and CDR2 as YYNGEE.

The chain has TRBV7-9 and TRBJ2-3, with D perhaps TRBD2 (7 bases). Germline CDR1 SEHNR, CDR2 FQNEAQ (reference sequence). Trimming pared 5 bases from V and 5 bases from J, leaving 17 bases between. CDR3 length: 15 amino acids. CDR3 in amino acids: CASSLGGGALDTQYF. CDR3 nucleotides: TGTGCCAGCAGCCTCGGAGGGGGGGCATTAGATACGCAGTATTTT.

The CDR3 DNA is TGCAGCGTTGAAGACGCCAGGGGGTGGGAGACCCAGTACTTC. This translates into CSVEDARGWETQYF. V is TRBV29-1 and J is TRBJ2-5; TRBD1 agrees at 7 bases. Losses at the gene ends were 0 bases for V and 5 bases for J; bases not matched to a gene: 6. This CDR3 is 14 amino acids long. The germline gives CDR1 SQVTM, CDR2 ANQGSEA.

Concerning this clone: The identical CDR3 is also encoded by other nucleotide sequences in the sample. The rearrangement joins TRBV3-1 (or the pseudogene TRBV3-2) to TRBJ2-5; D might be TRBD2 (6 bases). The CDR3 is made up of 15 amino acids. The V end lost 1 base, the J end lost 5 bases, and 14 bases lay between the germline ends. From germline, CDR1 is LGHDT and CDR2 YNNKEL (reference sequence). The CDR3 nucleotides read TGTGCCAGCAGCCAAGGGACTGGCCGGGGGGAGACCCAGTACTTC. It yields the protein CASSQGTGRGETQYF.

The J gene is TRBJ1-6, the V gene TRBV13, with D possibly matching TRBD1 (5 bases). Trimming shortened V by 5 bases and J by 5 bases, and 13 bases separated the two germline ends. The CDR3 extends over 15 amino acids. The germline CDR1 and CDR2 sequences are PRHDT and FYEKMQ (reference sequence). CDR3 DNA sequence: TGTGCCAGCAGCCCCAGGACACCGAATAATTCACCCCTCCACTTT. Protein: CASSPRTPNNSPLHF.

In DNA, the CDR3 is TGTGCCACCAGCGAAGAGGCCCCTACGGACGAGCAGTACTTC. Its protein product is CATSEEAPTDEQYF. J is TRBJ2-7 and V is TRBV15; D not certain. V shed 5 bases and J shed 5 bases, with 16 bases lying between them. This CDR3 comprises 14 residues. The germline gives CDR1 LNHNV, CDR2 YYDKDF (reference sequence).

This clone was counted a few times. CDR3 sequence (DNA): TGTGCCACCAGCAGAGAACCTAGCGGAACTAGCACAGATACGCAGTATTTT. This gives the protein CATSREPSGTSTDTQYF. The gene calls are TRBV15 and TRBJ2-3; 7 nucleotides line up with TRBD2. The CDR3 runs 17 residues. Per the germline V gene, CDR1 is LNHNV and CDR2 is YYDKDF (reference sequence). V lost 0 bases, J lost 0 bases, and 6 bases stayed unmatched.

The genes are TRBV11-3 and TRBJ1-1; D remains ambiguous. Germline assignment: CDR1 SGHNT and CDR2 YENEEA. Trimming removed 1 base at V and 1 base at J, with 7 bases between. The CDR3 runs 14 residues. CDR3 nucleotide sequence: TGTGCCAGCAGCTTAGTCACAGCGAACACTGAAGCTTTCTTT. As protein: CASSLVTANTEAFF.